A single sample gave rise to the 20 T cell receptor beta chains below, sequenced in a study of human T cells and chemical hapten exposure. The time point was: healthy volunteer bleed at 2 weeks. It was from unfractionated whole blood that total RNA was extracted. MiXCR, run by TCRdb on the RACE reads, gives a single entry per CDR3 protein. The sample carries some 50,000 distinct CDR3 sequences, approximately 4.5% recorded once. Sequenced material: whole blood. The receptors derive from a female donor in good health. Some clones in this sample may be carry-over from other donors' samples.

This clonotype has ten or more counts. The gene calls are TRBV12-5 and TRBJ2-1, with D possibly being TRBD1 (6 bases). CDR3 size: 15 residues. From germline, CDR1 is LGHNT and CDR2 FRNRAP. V was cut by 1 base and J by 0 bases, with 7 bases left in between. The CDR3 reads CASGLGQVSYNEQFF. CDR3 sequence (DNA): TGTGCTAGTGGTTTGGGACAGGTCTCCTACAATGAGCAGTTCTTC.

Many counts were recorded for this clonotype. The chain carries TRBV4-1 and TRBJ2-3; D gene unclear. The CDR3 length is 17 residues. Looked up from germline, CDR1 is MGHRA and CDR2 is YSYEKL. V shed 0 bases and J shed 5 bases, with 18 bases lying between them. CDR3 DNA sequence: TGCGCCAGCAGCCAAGATTCGCCTCACGGGCTTGAAGATACGCAGTATTTT. Amino acid sequence: CASSQDSPHGLEDTQYF.

This clonotype was observed at least ten times. The chain's CDR3 is CASRPNSDTQYF. The DNA of the CDR3 is TGTGCCAGCAGACCCAACTCAGATACGCAGTATTTT. The V call is TRBV7-2, the J call TRBJ2-3; D not certain. Germline assignment: CDR1 SGHTA and CDR2 FQGNSA. CDR3 size: 12 residues. Trimming took 6 bases from V and 4 from J, leaving 8 bases between them.

This clonotype was seen ten or more times. The chain combines TRBV5-1 with TRBJ2-7; TRBD2 aligns across 11 bases. Germline assignment: CDR1 SGHRS and CDR2 YFSETQ. This CDR3 spans 14 amino acids. The trim removed 2 bases at V and 6 bases at J, leaving 4 bases unmatched. The CDR3, as DNA: TGCGCCAGCAGCTTTAGCGGGGGGGTCTCCGAGCAGTACTTC. This translates into CASSFSGGVSEQYF.

This clonotype was counted at least ten times. The V gene is TRBV10-3, the J gene TRBJ2-5, with 8 bases lining up with TRBD1. V was pared by 7 bases and J by 4 bases, with 5 bases of the junction left unmatched. Germline V gene lookup returns CDR1 ENHRY and CDR2 SYGVKD. This CDR3 is 13 amino acids long. CDR3 in amino acids: CAIKATGVETQYF. CDR3 in DNA: TGTGCCATCAAGGCGACAGGGGTAGAGACCCAGTACTTC.

This clonotype was recorded at least ten times. The rearrangement uses TRBV6-2 or TRBV6-3 and TRBJ2-6, with unresolved D. Germline V lookup: CDR1 MNHEY, CDR2 SVGEGT. Trimming removed 5 bases from V and 9 bases from J, with 11 bases in between. The CDR3 has 13 amino acids. DNA for the CDR3: TGTGCCAGCAGTACCGAAATCGGCAACGTCCTGACTTTC. The encoded protein is CASSTEIGNVLTF.

In its sample, this clonotype was seen many times. The chain has TRBV4-3 and TRBJ1-4, with a weak D call TRBD1 (5 bases). The CDR3 runs 14 residues. The ends were cut back, 1 base at V and 9 bases at J, with 12 bases in the middle. The V gene's germline CDR1 is LGHNA and CDR2 YSLEER. This CDR3 reads CASSQGSGRKKLFF. In nucleotides, the CDR3 is TGCGCCAGCAGCCAAGGTTCAGGGAGGAAAAAACTGTTTTTT.

This clonotype was observed at least ten times. V and J are TRBV7-2 and TRBJ1-6; D unresolved. Germline V gene sequence: CDR1 SGHTA, CDR2 FQGNSA. Trimming removed 0 bases at V and 10 bases at J, with 7 bases between. The CDR3 has 13 residues. The CDR3 region is CASSLAILSPLHF. CDR3 in DNA: TGTGCCAGCAGCTTAGCGATACTATCACCCCTCCACTTT.

This chain joins TRBV18 and TRBJ1-5; D gene unclear. The CDR3 is 14 amino acids. The V gene's germline CDR1 is KGHSH and CDR2 LQKENI. The V end was cut by 3 bases, the J end by 0 bases, with 6 bases between. This chain's CDR3 is CASSPLNSNQPQHF. As DNA, the CDR3 is TGTGCCAGCTCACCTCTCAATAGCAATCAGCCCCAGCATTTT.

This clonotype was seen more than once but under ten times. The V gene is TRBV19, the J gene TRBJ1-1; tentative D call: TRBD1 (6 bases). The CDR3 loop spans 16 amino acids. The germline V and J ends were trimmed by 4 bases and 2 bases, with 17 bases remaining between them. CDR1 and CDR2 (germline): LNHDA, SQIVND (reference sequence). CDR3 protein: CASSSTIQGPNTEAFF. DNA of the CDR3: TGTGCCAGTAGTAGTACTATACAGGGACCTAACACTGAAGCTTTCTTT.

Ten or more counts support this clonotype. V is TRBV14 and J is TRBJ2-1; tentatively, D is TRBD2 (6 bases). Trimming stripped 4 bases from V and 8 bases from J, with 9 bases between. The CDR3 loop spans 12 amino acids. Per germline, CDR1 SGHDN and CDR2 FVKESK. The CDR3 region is CASSLGTYEQFF. CDR3 nucleotides: TGTGCCAGCAGCCTGGGGACTTATGAGCAGTTCTTC.

This clonotype has only one observation. A much larger clone differs from this one at a single base, so this may be a read error. The chain joins TRBV20-1 to TRBJ1-4; perhaps TRBD1 as D (5 bases). The V and J ends lost 0 bases and 10 bases respectively, with 15 bases between them. From germline, CDR1 is DFQATT and CDR2 SNEGSKA (reference sequence). The CDR3 has 14 amino acids. The CDR3 nucleotides read TGCAGTGCTAGAGATCCTCGAGGGGAGGGAAAACTGTTTTTT. Its translation: CSARDPRGEGKLFF.

This clonotype was recorded many times. V and J are TRBV3-1 and TRBJ1-2, with no clear D. The V gene lost 2 bases and the J gene lost 6 bases, with 10 bases spanning the gap. From germline, CDR1 is LGHDT and CDR2 YNNKEL (reference sequence). CDR3 length: 13 amino acids. The CDR3 protein is CASSQQVMDGYTF. For the CDR3, the DNA is TGTGCCAGCAGCCAACAGGTGATGGATGGCTACACCTTC.

This clonotype was seen repeatedly, ten times or more. The chain links TRBV27 to TRBJ1-1; D unresolved. This CDR3 has 14 residues. V was trimmed by 5 bases and J by 3 bases, leaving 13 bases between them. Germline-derived CDR1 and CDR2 are MNHEY and SMNVEV (reference sequence). CDR3 amino acids: CASSPYSIYTEAFF. CDR3 coding DNA: TGTGCCAGCAGTCCATACAGCATCTACACTGAAGCTTTCTTT.

This clonotype has a count of ten or more. The chain employs TRBV7-2 and TRBJ1-1; D gene uncertain. Germline V gene sequence: CDR1 SGHTA, CDR2 FQGNSA. With 1 base removed from V and 0 bases from J, the gap between germline ends came to 9 bases. This CDR3 is built from 15 residues. The CDR3 here is CASSLVSSMNTEAFF. The CDR3, as DNA: TGTGCCAGCAGCTTAGTTTCAAGCATGAACACTGAAGCTTTCTTT.

The chain carries TRBV5-6 and TRBJ2-3; 9 bases match TRBD2. Per the germline V gene, CDR1 is SGHDT and CDR2 is YYEEEE. Losses at the gene ends were 3 bases for V and 2 bases for J; bases not matched to a gene: 7. CDR3 length: 16 amino acids. The CDR3: CASSSKTSGYTDTQYF. The DNA of the CDR3 is TGTGCCAGCAGCTCAAAGACTAGCGGTTACACAGATACGCAGTATTTT.

There are a few counts of this clonotype. The rearrangement links TRBV5-1 to TRBJ1-1; 12 positions match TRBD1. The CDR3 runs 15 residues. CDR1 is SGHRS and CDR2 is YFSETQ in the germline V gene. After removal of 5 bases from V and 5 bases from J, the junction contained 7 bases not matched to a gene. The CDR3: CASRHGGQGATEAFF. The CDR3 DNA reads TGCGCCAGCAGACACGGGGGACAGGGGGCAACTGAAGCTTTCTTT. Complete variable domain (other parts from reference TRBV5-1 and TRBJ1-1): KAGVTQTPRYLIKTRGQQVTLSCSPISGHRSVSWYQQTPGQGLQFLFEYFSETQRNKGNFPGRFSGRQFSNSRSEMNVSTLELGDSALYLCASRHGGQGATEAFFGQGTRLTVV.

Ten or more counts support this clonotype. This chain links TRBV13 with TRBJ2-7, with 8 bases lining up with TRBD2. Trimming took 5 bases from V and 2 from J; bases not matched to a gene: 2. The germline CDR1 and CDR2 sequences are PRHDT and FYEKMQ (reference sequence). The CDR3 has 13 amino acids. For the CDR3, the DNA is TGTGCCAGCAGCCCGGGGGGGCCCTACGAGCAGTACTTC. Translating it yields CASSPGGPYEQYF.

This clonotype was observed many times. CDR3 sequence: CASSSGLPTYNEQFF. In nucleotides, the CDR3 is TGTGCCAGCAGTTCGGGACTACCTACCTACAATGAGCAGTTCTTC. The chain couples TRBV27 to TRBJ2-1; 7 nucleotides line up with TRBD2. This CDR3 contains 15 residues. After removal of 4 bases from V and 2 bases from J, the junction contained 5 bases not matched to a gene. Per the germline V gene, CDR1 is MNHEY and CDR2 is SMNVEV (reference sequence).

This clonotype was counted ten times or more. The rearrangement uses TRBV7-2 and TRBJ2-1; 8 bases agree with TRBD2. This CDR3 spans 15 amino acids. V lost 2 bases to trimming and J lost 7 bases; unmatched junction nucleotides: 7. The germline CDR1 and CDR2 sequences are SGHTA and FQGNSA. CDR3: CASSLPGGPWNEQFF. CDR3 DNA sequence: TGTGCCAGCAGCTTACCGGGGGGGCCTTGGAATGAGCAGTTCTTC.